This paragraph covers one T cell receptor beta chain sequence. The antigen remains undetermined. 5'RACE primed at constant segments yielded TCR alpha and TCR beta cDNA libraries bearing sample barcodes and UMIs. TCRdb reprocessed the 5' RACE reads via MiXCR and lists one record per CDR3 protein. The sample includes under 300,000 distinct CDR3 sequences, approximately 16% seen only once; the top ten take 3% to 4.5%. The data were taken from a study of T-cell memory formation after mild COVID-19. The CDR3 spans 15 residues. Germline assignment: CDR1 SEHNR and CDR2 FQNEAQ (reference sequence). V was pared by 7 bases and J by 4 bases, with 13 bases of the junction left unmatched. General study findings and limits: The study detected some responding clones in pre-infection memory, suggesting cross-reactive memory joined.

Input material: PBMCs or a T cell subset sorted from them (not recorded which). The genes are TRBV7-9 and TRBJ2-7; TRBD1 matches at 7 bases. The source is a man younger than 35 who had mild COVID-19 (a few samples of this study predate the infection). Cell type and time point are not known. In DNA, the CDR3 is TGTGCCAGCACCAAGCCCAGGGGGAATGGGTACGAGCAGTACTTC. Protein: CASTKPRGNGYEQYF.